Below, 28 T cell receptor beta chains from the same sample are listed, as sequenced in a study of CD8 T cells in ankylosing spondylitis. For these receptors, no antigen is known. Notes on the study in general: What seemed typical of ankylosing spondylitis blood was a TCR beta motif built from 7 or 8 highly homologous variants.

TCRdb itself ran the 5' RACE reads through MiXCR, one entry per CDR3 protein. This sample has 450,000 or so distinct CDR3 sequences; around 26% occur once, and the top ten carry roughly 0.9%. Sequenced sample: blood, either unsorted or a sorted T cell fraction (not recorded which). The receptor set was obtained from a male donor with ankylosing spondylitis.

This clonotype was observed a few times. V and J are TRBV11-2 and TRBJ2-1; unclear D gene. V was cut by 5 bases and J by 3 bases, with 14 bases left in between. Germline V gives CDR1 SGHAT, CDR2 FQNNGV. The CDR3 is made up of 15 amino acids. CDR3 in amino acids: CASSPTVGGYNEQFF. In nucleotides, the CDR3 is TGTGCCAGCAGCCCAACCGTTGGCGGCTACAATGAGCAGTTCTTC.

The chain links TRBV27 to TRBJ2-1; 15 bases are a match to TRBD2. The CDR3 totals 17 residues. V shed 5 bases and J 4 bases; nucleotides not matched to a gene: 6. Germline CDR1 reads MNHEY; CDR2 reads SMNVEV (reference sequence). CDR3 protein: CASSPGTSGRKYNEQFF. The CDR3, as DNA: TGTGCCAGCAGTCCAGGGACTAGCGGGAGGAAATACAATGAGCAGTTCTTC.

The chain couples TRBV5-1 to TRBJ2-7; TRBD2 aligns across 7 bases. With 0 bases clipped from V and 2 bases from J, the junction kept 8 bases outside the gene matches. CDR1 is SGHRS, CDR2 YFSETQ, per germline. The CDR3 runs 16 residues. CDR3 coding DNA: TGCGCCAGCAGCTTGGCTTTCTGGGAGGGCCCCTACGAGCAGTACTTC. This translates into CASSLAFWEGPYEQYF.

The CDR3 sequence: CASSRLAGGTNEQFF. CDR3 nucleotide sequence: TGTGCCAGCAGCCGACTAGCGGGAGGGACAAATGAGCAGTTCTTC. This chain joins TRBV6-1 and TRBJ2-1; TRBD2 matches 14 bases. Unmatched junction bases numbered 5, after V lost 6 bases and J lost 7 bases. CDR1 is MNHNS and CDR2 is SASEGT in the germline V gene. The CDR3 consists of 15 residues.

This clonotype showed up just a few times. The V and J genes are TRBV7-7 and TRBJ2-3; D gene ambiguous. V was trimmed by 2 bases and J by 3 bases, leaving 12 bases between them. CDR3 size: 15 residues. Germline assignment: CDR1 SSHAT and CDR2 FNYEAQ (reference sequence). Here the CDR3 reads CASSLSAVGTDTQYF. CDR3 DNA: TGTGCCAGCAGCTTATCTGCGGTGGGGACAGATACGCAGTATTTT.

The sample holds a few counts of this clonotype. This chain links TRBV12-3 or TRBV12-4 with TRBJ2-2, with 12 bases that match TRBD2. CDR3 length: 16 residues. J lost 3 bases, V lost 2 bases, and 1 base had no gene match. CDR3 loop: CASSLRLAGDTGELFF. The CDR3 bases are TGTGCCAGCAGTTTACGACTAGCGGGAGACACCGGGGAGCTGTTTTTT.

The V gene is TRBV5-1, the J gene TRBJ2-5; TRBD1 matches 7 bases. In germline, CDR1 is SGHRS, CDR2 YFSETQ. This CDR3 spans 16 amino acids. Trimming took 6 bases from V and 5 from J; bases not matched to a gene: 16. The CDR3 DNA reads as TGCGCCAGCACGACAGGGTCCTGGTCTGTCGGGGAGACCCAGTACTTC. It encodes CASTTGSWSVGETQYF.

In DNA form, the CDR3 reads TGTGCCAGCAGCTTAGTGGTGGACAATGAGCAGTTCTTC. It specifies CASSLVVDNEQFF. The chain joins TRBV7-8 to TRBJ2-1; the D is unclear. V shed 1 base and J shed 5 bases, with 6 bases lying between them. This CDR3 is built from 13 residues. Germline assignment: CDR1 SGHVS and CDR2 FQNEAQ.

This clonotype was counted between two and nine times. The rearrangement joins TRBV5-1 to TRBJ1-4, with D unresolved. The CDR3 contains 14 residues. The V and J ends lost 0 bases and 7 bases respectively, with 10 bases between them. Germline V gene sequence: CDR1 SGHRS, CDR2 YFSETQ. The CDR3 region has the DNA TGCGCCAGCAGCTTGGGGGAATCAAGTGAAAAACTGTTTTTT. This encodes CASSLGESSEKLFF.

This clonotype occurred many times. The chain joins TRBV12-3 or TRBV12-4 to TRBJ1-2; 11 nucleotides agree with TRBD1. The V and J ends lost 6 bases and 8 bases, in that order; junction bases with no gene match: 8. The CDR3 has 14 amino acids. The CDR3 spells CASSPRTGGAGYTF. CDR3 bases: TGTGCCAGCAGCCCTCGGACAGGGGGCGCCGGCTACACCTTC.

V is TRBV12-3 or TRBV12-4 and J is TRBJ2-1, with unresolved D. The V end lost 7 bases, the J end lost 0 bases, and 10 bases lay between the germline ends. This CDR3 is built from 14 residues. The DNA of the CDR3 is TGTGCCAGCACCCCCTCTGTCTCCTACAATGAGCAGTTCTTC. Its translation: CASTPSVSYNEQFF.

This chain connects TRBV20-1 to TRBJ2-5, with 12 positions matching TRBD2. The CDR3 covers 16 residues. Trimming at V came to 0 bases and at J to 1 base, leaving 3 bases not matched to a gene. In germline, CDR1 is DFQATT, CDR2 SNEGSKA (reference sequence). The CDR3 coding sequence is TGCAGTGCTAGAGATAGACTAGCGGGAGCCCAAGAGACCCAGTACTTC. Translating it yields CSARDRLAGAQETQYF.

This chain links TRBV20-1 with TRBJ2-1; TRBD2 aligns across 9 bases. Per germline, CDR1 DFQATT and CDR2 SNEGSKA (reference sequence). The ends lost 5 bases at V and 8 bases at J; junction bases unmatched: 10. This CDR3 contains 14 residues. CDR3 region: CSASRSGSTHEQFF. The CDR3 coding sequence is TGCAGTGCTTCCCGTAGCGGGAGCACCCATGAGCAGTTCTTC.

The chain recombines TRBV11-2 with TRBJ1-5; tentatively, D is TRBD1 (6 bases). In germline, CDR1 is SGHAT, CDR2 FQNNGV. The CDR3 runs to 17 residues. Trimming pared 2 bases from V and 7 bases from J, leaving 21 bases between. The CDR3 loop is CASSLYPFGQGNQPQHF. CDR3 bases: TGTGCCAGCAGCTTATATCCATTCGGTCAGGGGAACCAGCCCCAGCATTTT.

This clonotype was seen only a few times. V and J are TRBV2 and TRBJ2-1; D unresolved. Germline CDR1 is SNHLY and CDR2 is FYNNEI. Trimming removed 7 bases at V and 5 bases at J, with 9 bases between. CDR3 length: 12 amino acids. CDR3 residues: CASNVLHNEQFF. The CDR3 bases are TGTGCCAGCAATGTCTTGCACAATGAGCAGTTCTTC.

The chain recombines TRBV11-2 with TRBJ1-1; a weak D match, TRBD1 (5 bases). Germline CDR1 SGHAT, CDR2 FQNNGV. V lost 0 bases to trimming and J lost 10 bases, with 15 bases between them. This CDR3 is 14 amino acids long. The CDR3 nucleotides are TGTGCCAGCAGCTTAGATACCGCGAGGGGCCGAGCTTTCTTT. Its protein product is CASSLDTARGRAFF.

The chain links TRBV25-1 to TRBJ1-5; the D is unclear. The CDR3 sequence is 15 residues long. The germline CDR1 and CDR2 sequences are MGHDK and SYGVNS. V was trimmed by 3 bases and J by 0 bases, leaving 9 bases between them. This CDR3 is CASSDRVGSNQPQHF. In DNA, the CDR3 is TGTGCCAGCAGTGATCGGGTGGGTAGCAATCAGCCCCAGCATTTT.

This clonotype has a handful of counts. The genes are TRBV4-1 and TRBJ1-1; 9 nucleotides agree with TRBD1. CDR1 MGHRA and CDR2 YSYEKL come from the germline V gene. The CDR3 consists of 15 residues. The V and J ends lost 2 bases and 3 bases, in that order; junction bases with no gene match: 4. CDR3 sequence: CASSQRTGADTEAFF. In nucleotides, the CDR3 is TGCGCCAGCAGCCAACGGACAGGGGCGGACACTGAAGCTTTCTTT.

There are a few counts of this clonotype. The rearrangement joins TRBV18 to TRBJ1-4, with TRBD1 matching over 7 bases. With 4 bases clipped from V and 5 bases from J, the junction kept 4 bases outside the gene matches. Per the germline V gene, CDR1 is KGHSH and CDR2 is LQKENI. The CDR3 is made up of 14 amino acids. Here the CDR3 DNA reads TGTGCCAGCTCACTTGGGACAGCGAATGAAAAACTGTTTTTT. Translating it yields CASSLGTANEKLFF.

V usage is TRBV4-1 and J usage is TRBJ2-2, with 10 bases fitting TRBD2. The CDR3 loop spans 18 amino acids. Germline CDR1 and CDR2: MGHRA and YSYEKL. Unmatched junction bases numbered 12, after V lost 2 bases and J lost 6 bases. DNA for the CDR3: TGCGCCAGCAGCCAAAGGACTAGCGGCCTGTTCAACGCCGGGGAGCTGTTTTTT. This sequence encodes CASSQRTSGLFNAGELFF.

This chain links TRBV5-1 with TRBJ2-3; 7 nucleotides align to TRBD2. Per germline, CDR1 SGHRS and CDR2 YFSETQ. The CDR3 runs to 16 residues. V lost 2 bases, J lost 2 bases, and 8 bases stayed unmatched. The CDR3 loop is CASSLGEGPYTDTQYF. CDR3 bases: TGCGCCAGCAGCTTAGGGGAGGGCCCGTACACAGATACGCAGTATTTT.

This clonotype was seen only a few times. The rearrangement joins TRBV5-1 to TRBJ2-1; D unclear. This CDR3 spans 11 amino acids. The V end was cut by 0 bases, the J end by 10 bases, with 5 bases between. The germline V gene encodes CDR1 SGHRS and CDR2 YFSETQ. Written as DNA, the CDR3 is TGCGCCAGCAGCTTGGTGGAGGAGCAGTTCTTC. Its protein product is CASSLVEEQFF.

The chain couples TRBV12-3 or TRBV12-4 to TRBJ2-1; 12 bases fit TRBD2. The CDR3 spans 17 residues. The J segment lost 8 bases and the V segment lost 5 bases, leaving 13 bases of the junction unmatched. CDR3 DNA: TGTGCCAGCAGTAAGCTAGCGGGAGGGCCTAAACGGGATGAGCAGTTCTTC. Residues: CASSKLAGGPKRDEQFF.

The chain carries TRBV7-9 and TRBJ1-4, with D unclear. The germline gives CDR1 SEHNR, CDR2 FQNEAQ (reference sequence). V was pared by 2 bases and J by 7 bases, with 5 bases between. The CDR3 consists of 12 residues. CDR3 region: CASSLIGEKLFF. Here the CDR3 DNA reads TGTGCCAGCAGCTTAATAGGTGAAAAACTGTTTTTT.

This clonotype has only a few counts. The chain recombines TRBV10-2 with TRBJ2-7; 9 bases line up with TRBD1. V shed 8 bases, J shed 5 bases, and the junction held 13 bases outside the gene matches. CDR1 and CDR2 (germline): WSHSY, SAAADI. The CDR3 is 15 amino acids. The CDR3, as DNA: TGCGCCAGCCGTAGACAGGGGGATACGATGGACGAGCAGTACGTC. Translated: CASRRQGDTMDEQYV.

The chain is built from TRBV6-1 and TRBJ2-1; 11 bases map to TRBD2. With V trimmed by 1 base and J by 8 bases, 4 bases remained unmatched. The CDR3 consists of 15 residues. Per the germline V gene, CDR1 is MNHNS and CDR2 is SASEGT. The CDR3 loop reads CASSEGLAGWDEQFF. The CDR3, as DNA: TGTGCCAGCAGTGAAGGACTAGCGGGATGGGATGAGCAGTTCTTC.

This clonotype was seen a few times. The chain recombines TRBV7-9 with TRBJ1-4, with D tentatively TRBD1 (6 bases). The CDR3 has 17 amino acids. V was cut by 4 bases and J by 8 bases, with 23 bases left in between. Germline V gives CDR1 SEHNR, CDR2 FQNEAQ (reference sequence). For the CDR3, the DNA is TGTGCCAGCAGCTCTAACTCCGGGACATACAATTACGAAAAACTGTTTTTT. It codes for CASSSNSGTYNYEKLFF.

This clonotype was counted at least ten times. The chain couples TRBV5-1 to TRBJ2-6, with D possibly matching TRBD1 (5 bases). V lost 6 bases to trimming and J lost 2 bases, with 12 bases between them. The CDR3 consists of 15 residues. Germline lookup yields CDR1 SGHRS and CDR2 YFSETQ. Written as DNA, the CDR3 is TGCGCCAGCACCATAGGGGTTGCTGGGGCCAACGTCCTGACTTTC. This encodes CASTIGVAGANVLTF.